Listed here is a single TCR beta chain. Germline and junction disagree at one end, which may indicate a read error. Version v3.0 of the immunoSEQ assay ran at survey level. Using immunoSEQ multiplex PCR, the repertoire was profiled, and TCRdb retains in-frame clones only, with some absent. This sample has about 40,000 clones, with approximately 85% found just once. This record belongs to a study of long-term antiretroviral therapy in people with HIV. Study-level background: Initial samples were collected about a decade before the 2015 immediate-ART recommendation.

At least two post-ART and at least one pre-ART PBMC sample were available for each donor. The sequencing here drew on unsorted PBMCs, taken 3.1 years after starting antiretroviral therapy. This clonotype was sampled from a woman aged 45 to 65 with HIV.

CDR3 amino acids: CASSFDSSYEQYF. CDR3 DNA: TGTGCTAGCAGCTTCGATAGCTCCTACGAGCAGTACTTC. The genes are TRBV7-7 and TRBJ2-7; no reliable D call. From germline, CDR1 is SSHAT and CDR2 FNYEAQ (reference sequence). The CDR3 is 13 amino acids.